The next 5 T cell receptor beta chains were all read from a single sample in a study of human T cells and chemical hapten exposure. Documented time point: pre-sensitization, week 0. The treatment here: therapeutic diphenylcyclopropenone sensitization with weekly scalp DPC. Via MiXCR, TCRdb re-called the RACE reads, giving one row per CDR3 protein. Here the sample spans roughly 380,000 distinct CDR3 sequences, 5.1% being singletons. The input for sequencing was whole blood, taken in connection with sensitization to the hapten diphenylcyclopropenone (DPC). Source of these receptors: a woman aged 45-59 years with alopecia areata. Some clones in this sample may be carry-over from other donors' samples.

This clonotype was recorded many times. The CDR3 sequence is CASSDGGGADTQYF. CDR3 DNA: TGTGCCAGCAGTGACGGGGGAGGCGCAGATACGCAGTATTTT. The J gene is TRBJ2-3, the V gene TRBV6-4; tentative D call: TRBD2 (6 bases). This CDR3 spans 14 amino acids. CDR1 is MRHNA and CDR2 is SNTAGT in the germline V gene. V lost 2 bases to trimming and J lost 4 bases, with 10 bases between them.

The V and J genes are TRBV28 and TRBJ2-5; maybe TRBD2 (6 bases). The CDR3 runs 16 residues. Germline values: CDR1 MDHEN, CDR2 SYDVKM. V lost 5 bases, J lost 1 base, and 17 bases lay in between. CDR3 in amino acids: CASSPRLGAAQETQYF. CDR3 coding DNA: TGTGCCAGCAGTCCCCGACTAGGGGCGGCCCAAGAGACCCAGTACTTC.

This clonotype was recorded many times. The chain joins TRBV29-1 to TRBJ2-3; a weak D match, TRBD1 (5 bases). Trimming pared 0 bases from V and 1 base from J, leaving 14 bases between. Germline CDR1 and CDR2: SQVTM and ANQGSEA. This CDR3 comprises 16 residues. CDR3 nucleotides: TGCAGCGTTGAAGATTGGCCAGGGAAGCGCACAGATACGCAGTATTTT. Encoded protein: CSVEDWPGKRTDTQYF.

The rearrangement links TRBV21-1 to TRBJ1-1; TRBD1 is taken as the D call from the table, unchecked against the DNA. TRBV21-1 is a recognized pseudogene. This CDR3 is built from 13 residues. The CDR3 here is CASIQGVRTEAFF. As DNA, the CDR3 is TGTGCCAGCATCCAGGGTGTCAGGACTGAAGCTTTCTTT.

This clonotype was picked up many times. The V and J genes are TRBV15 and TRBJ1-1; 7 positions match TRBD1. The J segment lost 4 bases and the V segment lost 3 bases, leaving 8 bases of the junction unmatched. The CDR3 is made up of 15 amino acids. Looked up from germline, CDR1 is LNHNV and CDR2 is YYDKDF (reference sequence). The CDR3 loop is CATSSGYDRATEAFF. CDR3 sequence (DNA): TGTGCCACCAGCAGCGGGTATGACAGGGCCACTGAAGCTTTCTTT.